This entry describes one TCR beta chain. This sample is part of a study of cytomegalovirus exposure and HLA in healthy donors. About the study: Most donors, about 77% of 398 genotyped, fell in the Caucasian-associated ancestry cluster.

Primers: 60 Vbeta forward and 13 Jbeta reverse. Sequenced by immunoSEQ multiplex PCR; TCRdb stores in-frame clones only, minus some. The sample carries about 160,000 clones, around 86% recorded once. Input material: PBMCs. This clonotype was sampled from a man aged 45-65 years in good health and CMV-seropositive.

DNA of the CDR3: TGTGCCAGCAGTCCCGGGACAGGGATTAATTCACCCCTCCACTTT. Its protein is CASSPGTGINSPLHF. V and J are TRBV28 and TRBJ1-6, with 9 nucleotides matching TRBD1. Trimming at V came to 5 bases and at J to 6 bases, leaving 5 bases not matched to a gene. CDR1 and CDR2 (germline): MDHEN, SYDVKM. The CDR3 consists of 15 residues.